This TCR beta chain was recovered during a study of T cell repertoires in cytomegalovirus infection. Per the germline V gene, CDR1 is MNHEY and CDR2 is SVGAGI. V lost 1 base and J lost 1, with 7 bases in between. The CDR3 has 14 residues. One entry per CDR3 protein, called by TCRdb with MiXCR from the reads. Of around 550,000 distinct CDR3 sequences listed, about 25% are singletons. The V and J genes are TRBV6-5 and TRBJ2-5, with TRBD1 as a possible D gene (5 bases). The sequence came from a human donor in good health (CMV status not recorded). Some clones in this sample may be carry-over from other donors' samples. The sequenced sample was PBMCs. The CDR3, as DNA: TGTGCCAGCAGTTACTTGACAGCCCAAGAGACCCAGTACTTC. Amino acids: CASSYLTAQETQYF.